The entry below gives a single T cell receptor beta chain sequence along with its context. The length of the CDR3 is 15 residues. The germline V and J ends were trimmed by 4 bases and 1 base, with 14 bases remaining between them. Germline V gives CDR1 SGHDN, CDR2 FVKESK. The entry originates in a study of blood T cell repertoires in COVID-19. The wider study: Collection of acute and convalescent COVID-19 samples took place in the United States, Italy and Spain. PBMCs, B-cell-depleted T cells, or T cells were the source of the cDNA or gDNA that made up the material.

How the authors handled the data: Reference gene primer amplification in the assay estimated nucleated cell counts. Assay: immunoSEQ multiplex PCR; the TCRdb copy retains only in-frame clones and omits some. The V and J calls and clone size are taken from that table; D and trimming were inferred from the DNA. This sample carries 100,000 or so clones, roughly 86% of them seen once, and the ten largest clones take around 6%. This TCR was sampled from a woman aged 60-75 years with acute or convalescent COVID-19. Sequencing was done on a sample of peripheral blood. This rearrangement joins TRBV14 to TRBJ2-7; tentative D call: TRBD1 (6 bases). The CDR3 nucleotides are TGTGCCAGCAGCCGGACAGCTGCCTCTTCCTACGAGCAGTACTTC. Translation gives CASSRTAASSYEQYF.